A single sample gave rise to the 14 T cell receptor beta chains below, sequenced in a study of cytomegalovirus exposure and HLA in healthy donors (dated by TCRdb to about 2017). Library preparation used the immunoSEQ multiplex PCR assay. For the multiplex PCR, a mixture combining 60 forward primers for TCR Vbeta segments and 13 reverse primers for TCR Jbeta segments was used. The table comes from immuneACCESS by way of TCRdb, which keeps in-frame sequences with V and J called. Part of the clones is missing from these tables; in studies checked, under half for an unresolved V gene and the rest for unknown reasons. For this sample there are approximately 61,000 clones; more than 75% appear just once. Of the sample, roughly 7.8% falls within the top ten clones. The sample comprised PBMCs. These receptors all come from a man between 18 and 35 years old in good health and CMV-seropositive.

This clone was observed a few times. The V gene is TRBV10-2, the J gene TRBJ1-5; possibly TRBD1 for D (6 bases). CDR1 WSHSY and CDR2 SAAADI come from the germline V gene. Trimming removed 6 bases from V and 3 bases from J, with 12 bases in between. The CDR3 runs 14 residues. Written as DNA, the CDR3 is TGCGCCAGCAGCCAGGGGCTCCCCAATCAGCCCCAGCATTTT. The encoded protein is CASSQGLPNQPQHF.

This clone was seen only once. The chain has TRBV29-1 and TRBJ1-2; D possibly corresponds to TRBD1 (5 bases). CDR3 length equals 14 residues. Germline V gene lookup returns CDR1 SQVTM and CDR2 ANQGSEA. Trimming left V 2 bases short and J 3 bases short, with 13 bases between. This chain's CDR3 is CSVETGDPYYGYTF. Written as DNA, the CDR3 is TGCAGCGTTGAAACAGGCGATCCGTACTATGGCTACACCTTC.

The genes are TRBV7-6 and TRBJ2-1, with TRBD2 matching over 8 bases. Germline V CDR1 and CDR2: SGHVS, FNYEAQ. CDR3 size: 14 residues. Trimming removed 5 bases from V and 8 bases from J; junction bases left unmatched: 8. CDR3 DNA sequence: TGTGCCAGCAGCCCGGGGGGGGCTTTGGATGAGCAGTTCTTC. Encoded protein: CASSPGGALDEQFF.

This chain connects TRBV4-2 to TRBJ2-7; possible D gene TRBD2, 5 bases. The CDR3 length is 16 residues. Looked up from germline, CDR1 is LGHNA and CDR2 is YNFKEQ. Trimming took 0 bases from V and 4 from J, leaving 16 bases between them. As DNA, the CDR3 is TGTGCCAGCAGCCAAGATGATACTGCGGGCCTATACGAGCAGTACTTC. It encodes CASSQDDTAGLYEQYF.

The chain recombines TRBV30 with TRBJ1-2; D is uncertain. CDR1 is GTSNPN, CDR2 SVGIG, per germline (reference sequence). This CDR3 is built from 16 residues. V lost 2 bases and J 2 bases, leaving 18 bases between the germline ends. The CDR3 reads CAWSYSPPEANYGYTF. CDR3 coding DNA: TGTGCCTGGAGTTATTCGCCCCCGGAGGCCAACTATGGCTACACCTTC.

J is TRBJ2-3 and V is TRBV29-1, with 9 bases lining up with TRBD1. Germline lookup yields CDR1 SQVTM and CDR2 ANQGSEA. Losses at the gene ends were 3 bases for V and 4 bases for J; bases not matched to a gene: 2. This CDR3 has 13 residues. The CDR3 protein is CSVDDRGADTQYF. CDR3 nucleotide sequence: TGCAGCGTTGATGACAGGGGGGCAGATACGCAGTATTTT.

Details on this clone: The same CDR3 can be traced to other DNA sequences in this sample. The gene calls are TRBV7-8 and TRBJ2-7; D is ambiguous. CDR1 is SGHVS, CDR2 FQNEAQ, per germline. V was clipped by 3 bases and J by 4 bases, with 7 bases between them. The CDR3 loop spans 12 amino acids. CDR3 sequence: CASSLGSYEQYF. The CDR3 region has the DNA TGTGCCAGCAGCTTGGGCAGTTACGAGCAGTACTTC.

V and J are TRBV4-1 and TRBJ2-1; 8 positions match TRBD2. The CDR3 loop spans 15 amino acids. After removal of 4 bases from V and 4 bases from J, the junction contained 6 bases not matched to a gene. CDR1 and CDR2 (germline): MGHRA, YSYEKL. The CDR3: CASSLTSANYNEQFF. The CDR3 DNA follows: TGCGCCAGCAGCCTGACTAGCGCGAATTACAATGAGCAGTTCTTC.

The chain employs TRBV7-9 and TRBJ2-3, with 14 bases fitting TRBD2. The V segment lost 1 base and the J segment 5 bases; nucleotides outside the gene matches: 5. Germline CDR1 SEHNR, CDR2 FQNEAQ (reference sequence). The CDR3 is 17 residues long. The CDR3: CASSLGGLAGVKDTQYF. For the CDR3, the DNA is TGTGCCAGCAGCTTAGGGGGACTAGCGGGGGTAAAAGATACGCAGTATTTT.

The chain is built from TRBV21-1 and TRBJ2-7; TRBD2 is the table's D call and was not checked against the DNA. TRBV21-1 is shown as a pseudogene. The CDR3 loop spans 16 amino acids. Written as DNA, the CDR3 is TGTGCCAGCAGCAAATTCGGTCTAGCGGGGAATTACGAGCAGTACTTC. This gives the protein CASSKFGLAGNYEQYF.

This clone was seen only once. J is TRBJ2-7 and V is TRBV5-1; 10 bases line up with TRBD2. The trim removed 5 bases at V and 5 bases at J, leaving 10 bases unmatched. Germline-derived CDR1 and CDR2 are SGHRS and YFSETQ. The CDR3 runs 15 residues. CDR3 amino acids: CASRPSGGFSHEQYF. In DNA, the CDR3 is TGCGCCAGCAGGCCTAGCGGGGGCTTTTCCCACGAGCAGTACTTC.

The CDR3 DNA reads as TGTGCCAGCAGTGATAAGGGGGGGGACACTGAAGCTTTCTTT. Its protein product is CASSDKGGDTEAFF. J is TRBJ1-1 and V is TRBV2, with D perhaps matching TRBD1 (6 bases). Looked up from germline, CDR1 is SNHLY and CDR2 is FYNNEI. The CDR3 is 14 amino acids. Between the trimmed V and J ends, which lost 3 bases and 3 bases, there was a span of 11 bases.

The chain uses TRBV25-1 and TRBJ2-7, with 8 bases lining up with TRBD1. V lost 5 bases, J lost 7 bases, and 7 bases stayed unmatched. CDR1 and CDR2 from the germline V gene are MGHDK and SYGVNS. The CDR3 extends over 13 amino acids. The CDR3: CASSMQGASEQYF. The CDR3 DNA reads as TGTGCCAGCAGTATGCAGGGGGCGAGTGAGCAGTACTTC.

The gene calls are TRBV19 and TRBJ1-2; D is uncertain. Trimming removed 4 bases at V and 8 bases at J, with 11 bases between. In germline, CDR1 is LNHDA, CDR2 SQIVND (reference sequence). The CDR3 is 12 residues long. CDR3 sequence: CASSNVPGGYTF. The CDR3, as DNA: TGTGCCAGTAGTAACGTCCCGGGAGGCTACACCTTC. The variable domain in full, completed from reference TRBV19 and TRBJ1-2, reads DGGITQSPKYLFRKEGQNVTLSCEQNLNHDAMYWYRQDPGQGLRLIYYSQIVNDFQKGDIAEGYSVSREKKESFPLTVTSAQKNPTAFYLCASSNVPGGYTFGSGTRLTVV.